Listed here are 8 T cell receptor beta chains from one sample, sequenced in a study of T cell responses to AZD1222 COVID-19 vaccine. Data came from immunoSEQ multiplex PCR; TCRdb stores just in-frame clones and leaves some out. The sample lists 15,000 to 20,000 clones; around 92% were seen once. Sequences were derived from peripheral blood, sampled 28 days after the second AZD1222 dose. Receptor source: an adult who received the AZD1222 COVID-19 vaccine.

This chain connects TRBV28 to TRBJ1-5; maybe TRBD1 (6 bases). The CDR3 spans 15 residues. Germline loops: CDR1 MDHEN, CDR2 SYDVKM. Trimming pared 2 bases from V and 5 bases from J, leaving 13 bases between. The CDR3: CASSLMLAGDQPQHF. CDR3 bases: TGTGCCAGCAGTTTAATGTTGGCAGGGGATCAGCCCCAGCATTTT. The full variable domain, in which reference TRBV28 and TRBJ1-5 provide the parts outside the CDR3, is DVKVTQSSRYLVKRTGEKVFLECVQDMDHENMFWYRQDPGLGLRLIYFSYDVKMKEKGDIPEGYSVSREKKERFSLILESASTNQTSMYLCASSLMLAGDQPQHFGDGTRLSIL.

The chain is built from TRBV5-6 and TRBJ2-3, with 11 bases lining up with TRBD2. Germline V gene data show CDR1 as SGHDT and CDR2 as YYEEEE. This CDR3 has 18 amino acids. J was trimmed by 0 bases and V by 3 bases; bases with no gene match: 9. The CDR3 spells CASSSLPGLAASTDTQYF. The CDR3 DNA reads as TGTGCCAGCAGCTCCCTTCCGGGACTAGCGGCCAGCACAGATACGCAGTATTTT.

J is TRBJ2-7 and V is TRBV6-5; D is undetermined. V was cut by 7 bases and J by 2 bases, with 15 bases left in between. This CDR3 spans 14 amino acids. The germline gives CDR1 MNHEY, CDR2 SVGAGI. CDR3 in DNA: TGTGCCAGCACTCCTCGCGTAGGCACCTACGAGCAGTACGTC. Translation gives CASTPRVGTYEQYV.

CDR3 nucleotides: TGTGCCAGTAGGCCTCCCGGCGAATTGAGAGAGCAGTTCTTC. This translates into CASRPPGELREQFF. J is TRBJ2-1 and V is TRBV19; the D is unclear. CDR3 length: 14 residues. Germline V lookup: CDR1 LNHDA, CDR2 SQIVND (reference sequence). V was clipped by 6 bases and J by 10 bases, with 19 bases between them. The entire variable domain, with the rest obtained from reference TRBV19 and TRBJ2-1, is as follows: DGGITQSPKYLFRKEGQNVTLSCEQNLNHDAMYWYRQDPGQGLRLIYYSQIVNDFQKGDIAEGYSVSREKKESFPLTVTSAQKNPTAFYLCASRPPGELREQFFGPGTRLTVL.

Here the CDR3 reads CASSTARDEQFF. In DNA, the CDR3 is TGTGCCAGCAGCACCGCTAGAGATGAGCAGTTCTTC. This sequence joins TRBV13 and TRBJ2-1; D not certain. The CDR3 spans 12 residues. The V and J ends lost 5 bases and 8 bases respectively, with 10 bases between them. Germline CDR1 is PRHDT and CDR2 is FYEKMQ (reference sequence).

This clone was seen only once. This sequence joins TRBV4-1 and TRBJ1-4; TRBD1 agrees at 8 bases. The V and J ends lost 0 bases and 5 bases, in that order; junction bases with no gene match: 5. The CDR3 sequence is 16 residues long. Germline loops: CDR1 MGHRA, CDR2 YSYEKL. CDR3 in DNA: TGCGCCAGCAGCCAAGAAGGGGCAGGGGGCAATGAAAAACTGTTTTTT. Encoded protein: CASSQEGAGGNEKLFF.

V and J are TRBV7-9 and TRBJ2-2; D is undetermined. Germline CDR1 SEHNR, CDR2 FQNEAQ (reference sequence). This CDR3 region has 15 residues. V lost 1 base and J lost 4, with 10 bases in between. The CDR3 is CASSLVGQVTGELFF. CDR3 sequence (DNA): TGTGCCAGCAGCTTAGTCGGTCAGGTCACCGGGGAGCTGTTTTTT.

The chain's CDR3 is CASSQEGGGAVEQFF. CDR3 coding DNA: TGTGCCAGCAGCCAAGAGGGCGGGGGGGCCGTTGAGCAGTTCTTC. The chain recombines TRBV3-1 (or the pseudogene TRBV3-2) with TRBJ2-1, with 9 bases lining up with TRBD2. Losses at the gene ends were 0 bases for V and 9 bases for J; bases not matched to a gene: 6. The germline gives CDR1 LGHDT, CDR2 YNNKEL (reference sequence). The CDR3 extends over 15 amino acids.